This TCR beta chain was sequenced for a study of early T cells in non-severe SARS-CoV-2 infection. Study context: Investigators sequenced bulk RNA drawn from unsorted whole blood, and chains remained unpaired.

Comments on this clonotype: Its target is unknown.

Overall study results and limits: Matching with VDJdb favored anti-spike CD8 responses (missing private and CD4 specificities).

CDR1 LGHDT and CDR2 YNNKEL come from the germline V gene (reference sequence). There are 14 residues in the CDR3. J gave up 6 bases and V 1 base, and 0 bases lay outside the gene matches. Unique molecular identifiers (one per individual cDNA molecule) were attached. TCRdb ran MiXCR on the 5' RACE reads and lists one entry per CDR3 protein. This table holds under 95,000 distinct CDR3 sequences, roughly an eighth found once. The chain recombines TRBV3-1 with TRBJ2-3, with 11 bases aligning to TRBD2. The TCR originated in an adult who was a healthcare worker with PCR-confirmed SARS-CoV-2 infection or an uninfected control (not recorded which). Specimen: whole blood. CDR3 sequence reads: CASSQASGGDTQYF. CDR3 sequence (DNA): TGTGCCAGCAGCCAAGCTAGCGGGGGGGATACGCAGTATTTT.